The present T cell receptor (beta chain) was sequenced within a study of human T cells and chemical hapten exposure. CDR1 and CDR2 (germline): SGHDN, FVKESK. The CDR3 is made up of 16 amino acids. Trimming at V came to 0 bases and at J to 7 bases, leaving 6 bases not matched to a gene. This clonotype was seen only a few times. Its antigen is unknown. TCRdb redid the calling of the RACE reads with MiXCR, one entry per CDR3 protein. This sample carries 110,000 to 150,000 distinct CDR3 sequences, about 12% of them seen once, and the ten largest clones take under 1.5%. Study outcomes and limitations: TCRs at a frequency above 1 in 1000 stayed unchanged with DPC sensitization. Expanded TCR counts at PT1 were positively correlated with the patch test score.

Time point of the sample: patch test 2, 6 weeks after DPC sensitization. Documented treatment: therapeutic diphenylcyclopropenone sensitization with weekly scalp DPC. The chain is built from TRBV14 and TRBJ2-1; 10 positions match TRBD1. The sample here was whole blood, taken in connection with sensitization to the hapten diphenylcyclopropenone (DPC). This TCR was sampled from a woman between 45 and 60 years old with alopecia areata. Some clones in this sample may be carry-over from other donors' samples. The CDR3 sequence is CASSQERDRGRNEQFF. CDR3 nucleotide sequence: TGTGCCAGCAGCCAAGAGAGGGACAGGGGTAGGAATGAGCAGTTCTTC.